The rows below give T cell receptor beta chains drawn from one sample of a study of T-cell reconstitution after alpha-beta-depleted transplantation in children. TCRdb processed the PCR reads anew with MiXCR; each CDR3 protein has one entry. The sample includes more than 500,000 distinct CDR3 sequences, around 10% seen only once; the top ten take 14%. Specimen: PBMCs, mostly from graft donor cells, collected 180 days after TCRalphabeta/CD19-depleted stem cell transplant. Receptors were obtained from a female patient between 2 and 15 years old who had a stem cell transplant for aplastic anemia, so the T cells may come from the graft donor. Each CDR3 is given with its conserved first and last residue. Clone size appears in some rows only: once, few, many, or a class for an expanded clone.

CASSLSSTGDEQYF	14	TRBV28	TRBJ2-7	few
CASSWRSSYNEQFF	14	TRBV7-2	TRBJ2-1	-
CSARDGGAGWYQETQYF	17	TRBV20-1	TRBJ2-5	few
CASSQRTGPYNEQFF	15	TRBV6-1	TRBJ2-1	few
CASSDASGGAKNIQYF	16	TRBV7-9	TRBJ2-4	many
CASSRGLAGGDNEQFF	16	TRBV7-2	TRBJ2-1	few
CASSLVLRQGDRGEQFF	17	TRBV11-3	TRBJ2-1	-
CASRLMFESKGYGYTF	16	TRBV21-1	TRBJ1-2	few
CASSYVLGQGGGQELFF	17	TRBV6-5	TRBJ2-2	few
CASSPRSGLAFNEQFF	16	TRBV4-3	TRBJ2-1	few
CASTPAGYRNNEQFF	15	TRBV19	TRBJ2-1	few
CASSLDPRPNEKLFF	15	TRBV19	TRBJ1-4	few
CASSQMGLAGANEQFF	16	TRBV4-3	TRBJ2-1	few
CASSLDRDYGYTF	13	TRBV7-2	TRBJ1-2	many
CASAVGGSYNEQFF	14	TRBV5-4	TRBJ2-1	-
CASSVGGGPGELFF	14	TRBV9	TRBJ2-2	few
CASSPLEADTQYF	13	TRBV7-2	TRBJ2-3	few
CASSGPGQTNYEQYF	15	TRBV6-1	TRBJ2-7	few
CASSPGPRGPGTEAFF	16	TRBV18	TRBJ1-1	-
CASSLIRTGGNTEAFF	16	TRBV7-2	TRBJ1-1	-
CASSPGDGLAANIQETQYF	19	TRBV11-2	TRBJ2-5	-
CASSETGAGGPPYNEQFF	18	TRBV6-1	TRBJ2-1	few
CASSQPGGGPLTDTQYF	17	TRBV4-2	TRBJ2-3	-
CASSPHPDSPPTF	13	TRBV9	TRBJ1-2	few
CATSRGKLAGGGEQFF	16	TRBV15	TRBJ2-1	-
CASSPVGGGDFMSTQYF	17	TRBV18	TRBJ2-5	-
CASSPGDWGELERLSKNIQYF	21	TRBV27	TRBJ2-4	many
CASSLRDVVYEQYF	14	TRBV28	TRBJ2-7	few
CATSDFEGRSNQPQHF	16	TRBV24-1	TRBJ1-5	few
CASSWGSGRAIEQFF	15	TRBV5-1	TRBJ2-1	once
CSAGGLAATGELFF	14	TRBV20-1	TRBJ2-2	-
CASSLQGTEQFF	12	TRBV7-3	TRBJ2-1	few
CASRGQGSTGELFF	14	TRBV27	TRBJ2-2	few